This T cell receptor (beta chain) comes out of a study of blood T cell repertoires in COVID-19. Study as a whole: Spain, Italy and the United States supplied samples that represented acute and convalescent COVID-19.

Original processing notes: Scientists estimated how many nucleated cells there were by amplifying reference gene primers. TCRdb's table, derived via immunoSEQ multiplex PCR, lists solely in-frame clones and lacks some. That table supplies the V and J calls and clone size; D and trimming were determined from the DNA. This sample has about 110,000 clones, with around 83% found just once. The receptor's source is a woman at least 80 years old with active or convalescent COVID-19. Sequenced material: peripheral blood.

As DNA, the CDR3 is TGTGCCAGTAGTATAGATCGGACAGGCAACACCGGGGAGCTGTTTTTT. It translates to CASSIDRTGNTGELFF. The V and J genes are TRBV19 and TRBJ2-2; 7 bases map to TRBD1. The germline V gene has CDR1 LNHDA and CDR2 SQIVND (reference sequence). The CDR3 sequence is 16 residues long. Unmatched junction bases numbered 3, after V lost 0 bases and J lost 2 bases.